The sequence of this TCR beta chain was determined in a study of chemoradiotherapy in HPV16-positive cancers. Study conclusions and caveats: For HPV16-positive patients, expanding HPV-responsive T cells associated with longer recurrence-free survival. Functional assays defining HPV-specific T cells used only a couple of HPV16-positive patients.

Repertoires were generated with immunoSEQ multiplex PCR, while TCRdb's copy carries only in-frame clones and drops some. This sample yields thousands of clones, of which roughly 75% are seen a single time; more than 8% belongs to the top ten. This clone turned up a few times. Its matching antigen is unknown. Trimming removed 6 bases from V and 1 base from J, with 15 bases in between. Germline values: CDR1 MNHNY, CDR2 SVGAGI (reference sequence). The CDR3 is 16 amino acids. The receptor was derived from a human donor with HPV-associated anogenital cancer. The sample here was taken from a patient who underwent chemoradiotherapy. The chain joins TRBV6-6 to TRBJ2-2; weak D call: TRBD1 (5 bases). This CDR3 reads CASRNSDTGNTGELFF. The CDR3 DNA reads TGTGCCAGCAGGAACTCTGACACAGGGAACACCGGGGAGCTGTTTTTT.